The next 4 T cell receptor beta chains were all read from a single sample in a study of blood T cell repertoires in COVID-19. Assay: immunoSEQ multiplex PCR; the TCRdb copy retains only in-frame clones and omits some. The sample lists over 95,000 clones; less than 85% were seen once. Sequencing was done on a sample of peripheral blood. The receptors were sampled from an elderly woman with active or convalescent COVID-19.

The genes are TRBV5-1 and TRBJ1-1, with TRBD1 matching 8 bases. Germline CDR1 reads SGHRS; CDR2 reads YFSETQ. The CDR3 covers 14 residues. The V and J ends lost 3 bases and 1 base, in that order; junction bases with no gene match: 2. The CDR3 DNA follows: TGCGCCAGCAGCTCACAGGGGGGGAACACTGAAGCTTTCTTT. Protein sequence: CASSSQGGNTEAFF.

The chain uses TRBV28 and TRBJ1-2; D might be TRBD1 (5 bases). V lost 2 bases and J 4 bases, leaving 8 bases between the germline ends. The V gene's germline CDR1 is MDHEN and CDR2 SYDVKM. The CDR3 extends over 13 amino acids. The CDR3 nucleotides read TGTGCCAGCAGTTTAATGGGGCTCTATGGCTACACCTTC. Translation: CASSLMGLYGYTF.

Here the CDR3 DNA reads TGTGCCAGCGGGGACAGCTTAAATGAAAAACTGTTTTTT. This codes for CASGDSLNEKLFF. The V and J genes are TRBV2 and TRBJ1-4; 7 bases are shared with TRBD1. CDR3 length equals 13 residues. From germline, CDR1 is SNHLY and CDR2 FYNNEI. With V trimmed by 8 bases and J by 5 bases, 5 bases remained unmatched.

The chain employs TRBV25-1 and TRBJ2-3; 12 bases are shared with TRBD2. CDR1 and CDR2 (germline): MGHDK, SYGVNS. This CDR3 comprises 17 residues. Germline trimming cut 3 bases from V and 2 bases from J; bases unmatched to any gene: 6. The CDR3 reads CASSDNLAGGPTDTQYF. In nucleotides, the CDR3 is TGTGCCAGCAGTGACAACCTAGCGGGAGGGCCCACAGATACGCAGTATTTT.